This note documents a single T cell receptor beta chain sequence. This clone was counted at least ten times. Its antigen is unknown. The sample holds no much larger clone one base away, and base qualities are not on file. TCRbeta CDR3 regions were amplified from genomic DNA by means of the immunoSEQ Assay, a bias-controlled multiplex PCR. As for the authors' bioinformatics: The number of nucleated cells in each sample was estimated by amplification of reference gene primers within the assay. To quantify the absolute abundance of each unique TCRbeta CDR3 rearrangement, sequence reads were collapsed and filtered. For each sample, productive Simpson clonality was calculated by taking the square root of Simpson's diversity index across productive rearrangements. TCRdb took over this immuneACCESS table, retaining in-frame rearrangements with V and J assigned. Such tables are incomplete; in checked studies, under half of the missing clones stem from an unresolved V gene, and the remainder is unexplained. V, J and clone size derive from that table, while D and trimming were established from the DNA sequence. In this sample the table shows approximately 150,000 clones, approximately 79% of which occur a single time. In total, the top ten clones hold roughly 19% of the sample.

Participants in the prospective study were aged about 18 to 89 years, lived in about two dozen United States geographic areas, and enrolled through a virtual design. In the prospective study, participants were assigned to cohorts based on the clinical history participants reported in a screening survey and a study questionnaire. Each participant in the prospective study had whole blood, serum and a nasopharyngeal or oropharyngeal swab collected by mobile phlebotomists. Participants in the prospective study had the option to provide additional blood draws and questionnaires over a roughly 2-month period. Prospective study blood samples were shipped either frozen or at room temperature before DNA extraction. This sample was included in a study of blood T cell repertoires in COVID-19 (TCRdb year 2020). The study in broad terms: ImmuneRACE Cohort 3 recovered participants were defined by two consecutive negative NP/OP PCR tests, healthcare professional clearance, or symptom resolution. The collaborator samples originated in the United States, Italy and Spain and spanned the acute and convalescent phases of COVID-19. The prospective study material was composed of cDNA or gDNA derived from T cells, B-cell-depleted T cells, or PBMCs. Subjects who had been exposed to COVID-19, were actively infected with it, or had recovered from it provided the deeply sampled blood TCRbeta repertoires that made up the dataset. The repertoires were made available in a free public database intended to serve as a resource for research on the immune response to SARS-CoV-2. Samples came from the ongoing ImmuneRACE study (first 160 participants) plus 1,254 subjects from 6 global collaborators. A de-identified subject ID, COVID-19 status, age in years and sex were almost always included in the sample metadata. Where HLA class I and class II types were available, the types were taken from metadata supplied by the sample provider, not from assay-based typing. Overall study results and their limits: How much clinical and demographic metadata was included differed by source and by participant, and the metadata was provided uncurated.

The trim is 2 bases for V and 0 bases for J, with a gap of 19 bases between the germline ends. Its CDR3 holds 19 amino acids, cysteine through phenylalanine. Only the CDR3 portion is preserved as DNA: 57 bases, with reading frame beginning at the first base. The sequenced sample consisted of PBMCs or T cells enriched from blood (not recorded which). The origin of this receptor is a woman aged 70-85 years in a cohort exposed to, infected with or recovered from COVID-19 (not recorded which). This chain is built from TRBV23-1 and TRBJ1-4; the D gene remains uncertain. TRBV23-1 is sorted into the ORF group, with uncertain function. CDR3 reads: CASSQGQRLGKATNEKLFF. Read as DNA, the sequence is TGCGCCAGCAGTCAAGGGCAGCGGTTGGGAAAAGCAACTAATGAAAAACTGTTTTTT.